Below are 19 T cell receptor beta chains sequenced from a single sample in a study of T cells in Graves' hyperthyroidism and ophthalmopathy (dated by TCRdb to 2018 to 2020). The method behind the library was multiplex PCR. The sequencing machine was an Illumina HiSeq 2000. The TCR beta CDR3 regions were amplified from the RNA transcripts. The TCR CDR3 was subjected to a first round of RT-PCR using the HTBI primer set and the Qiagen OneStep RT-PCR kit. TCRdb itself trimmed the public reads at Q25 with fastp, ran MiXCR and retained productive beta chains. Duplicate CDR3 protein sequences are folded into a single record with the most common DNA and genes. This sample is represented by hundreds of thousands of distinct CDR3 sequences; roughly 15% of them were singletons. The top ten clones comprise roughly 4.5% of the sample. Source material: blood. These receptors were taken from a middle-aged woman with Graves' ophthalmopathy.

This clonotype was observed at least ten times. The V and J genes are TRBV27 and TRBJ1-1; no clear D gene. The CDR3 length is 17 residues. Germline CDR1 is MNHEY and CDR2 is SMNVEV (reference sequence). V was shortened by 0 bases and J by 3 bases, with 17 bases between the two germline ends. The CDR3 reads CASSLSRVPTSDTEAFF. CDR3 nucleotides: TGTGCCAGCAGTTTATCGAGGGTGCCTACCTCGGACACTGAAGCTTTCTTT.

This clonotype was seen ten or more times. The J gene is TRBJ2-5, the V gene TRBV27, with a weak D call TRBD1 (6 bases). The V end was cut by 10 bases, the J end by 7 bases, with 16 bases between. Germline-derived CDR1 and CDR2 are MNHEY and SMNVEV (reference sequence). The CDR3 sequence is 12 residues long. CDR3 bases: TGTGCCACCCAAACAGGGCTCGGGACCCAGTACTTC. Translating gives CATQTGLGTQYF.

In its sample, this clonotype was seen many times. This chain uses TRBV11-2 with TRBJ2-5; 7 bases are shared with TRBD2. In germline, CDR1 is SGHAT, CDR2 FQNNGV. V shed 5 bases, J shed 4 bases, and the junction held 10 bases outside the gene matches. CDR3 size: 15 residues. CDR3 sequence reads: CASSLGPREPETQYF. The CDR3 DNA follows: TGTGCCAGCAGCCTCGGGCCGCGGGAGCCAGAGACCCAGTACTTC.

At least ten counts were recorded for this clonotype. This chain joins TRBV30 and TRBJ2-7; D might be TRBD1 or TRBD2, each matching 5 bases. The germline V gene has CDR1 GTSNPN and CDR2 SVGIG (reference sequence). The CDR3 runs 13 residues. Trimming shortened V by 6 bases and J by 7 bases, and 19 bases separated the two germline ends. The CDR3 reads CACSGTRSTEQYF. The CDR3, as DNA: TGTGCCTGCTCCGGGACCCGATCAACGGAGCAGTACTTC.

V and J are TRBV27 and TRBJ1-5, with D perhaps matching TRBD1 (5 bases). The length of the CDR3 is 14 residues. Trimming shortened V by 5 bases and J by 9 bases, and 17 bases separated the two germline ends. Looked up from germline, CDR1 is MNHEY and CDR2 is SMNVEV (reference sequence). CDR3: CASSLPGGERPQHF. As DNA, the CDR3 is TGTGCCAGCAGTCTTCCGGGAGGGGAACGGCCCCAGCATTTT.

This clonotype was found many times. The chain employs TRBV12-3 or TRBV12-4 and TRBJ2-7, with 16 positions matching TRBD2. V lost 5 bases and J lost 3; bases outside the gene matches: 7. This CDR3 region has 17 residues. The chain's CDR3 is CASSPGTSGRAFYEQYF. The CDR3 DNA is TGTGCCAGCAGTCCCGGGACTAGCGGGAGGGCCTTCTACGAGCAGTACTTC.

This clonotype was seen repeatedly, ten times or more. V usage is TRBV27 and J usage is TRBJ2-1; D might be TRBD2 (5 bases). In germline, CDR1 is MNHEY, CDR2 SMNVEV (reference sequence). V was clipped by 5 bases and J by 2 bases, with 16 bases between them. This CDR3 region has 16 residues. Written as DNA, the CDR3 is TGTGCCAGCAGTCACCCTGTGGGAGTGGCCTACAATGAGCAGTTCTTC. Protein: CASSHPVGVAYNEQFF.

This clonotype showed up many times. The chain couples TRBV4-3 to TRBJ1-2, with TRBD1 matching 10 bases. This CDR3 has 15 residues. Germline V CDR1 and CDR2: LGHNA, YSLEER. Germline trimming cut 1 base from V and 4 bases from J; bases unmatched to any gene: 3. The CDR3 loop reads CASSQGQGARYGYTF. The DNA for the CDR3 is TGCGCCAGCAGCCAAGGACAGGGGGCTCGCTATGGCTACACCTTC.

This clonotype was picked up many times. The CDR3 sequence is CASSPSLTANTGELFF. The DNA for the CDR3 is TGTGCCAGTAGTCCCTCCCTGACAGCGAACACCGGGGAGCTGTTTTTT. V gene TRBV19 combines with J gene TRBJ2-2; D possibly corresponds to TRBD1 (5 bases). Per germline, CDR1 LNHDA and CDR2 SQIVND (reference sequence). V lost 5 bases to trimming and J lost 0 bases, with 13 bases between them. This CDR3 is 16 amino acids long.

The sample holds many counts of this clonotype. The chain couples TRBV4-3 to TRBJ2-7; 10 nucleotides line up with TRBD1. Germline CDR1 LGHNA, CDR2 YSLEER. This CDR3 has 16 residues. The junction had 7 bases not matched to a gene; V was cut back by 3 bases and J by 2 bases. CDR3 DNA: TGCGCCAGCAGCCAGGGCGCCGGGACAGGGGCCTACGAGCAGTACTTC. This codes for CASSQGAGTGAYEQYF.

This clonotype was detected ten times or more. The chain links TRBV30 to TRBJ1-1; tentatively, D is TRBD1 (6 bases). Trimming removed 1 base at V and 1 base at J, with 7 bases between. The CDR3 is 13 amino acids. From germline, CDR1 is GTSNPN and CDR2 SVGIG (reference sequence). As DNA, the CDR3 is TGTGCCTGGAGTGGGACAGCGAACACTGAAGCTTTCTTT. Protein product: CAWSGTANTEAFF.

This clonotype was detected only a few times. The V call is TRBV6-2 or TRBV6-3, the J call TRBJ2-2; D is unclear. Germline values: CDR1 MNHEY, CDR2 SVGEGT. The CDR3 extends over 14 amino acids. V shed 6 bases and J shed 3 bases, with 11 bases lying between them. The CDR3 nucleotides are TGTGCCAGCAGCCACCATTGGGACACCGGGGAGCTGTTTTTT. Translating it yields CASSHHWDTGELFF.

This clonotype has a count of ten or more. The rearrangement uses TRBV15 and TRBJ1-1; D may be TRBD1 (6 bases). Per germline, CDR1 LNHNV and CDR2 YYDKDF (reference sequence). Trimming cost V 0 bases and J 11 bases, with 19 bases left between them. CDR3 length: 15 residues. The CDR3 here is CATSRDGQPAVGAFF. CDR3 in DNA: TGTGCCACCAGCAGAGATGGACAGCCAGCGGTTGGGGCTTTCTTT.

In this sample, this clonotype turned up many times. This chain connects TRBV6-1 to TRBJ2-5, with 8 positions matching TRBD1. The CDR3 contains 13 residues. V trimming: 8 bases; J trimming: 5 bases; junction bases outside the gene matches: 7. Germline CDR1 MNHNS, CDR2 SASEGT. Here the CDR3 reads CASGPGGGETQYF. Written as DNA, the CDR3 is TGTGCCAGCGGGCCAGGGGGCGGGGAGACCCAGTACTTC.

This clonotype showed up just a few times. The chain combines TRBV11-1 with TRBJ2-7; 11 positions agree with TRBD1. Germline V gives CDR1 SGHAT, CDR2 FQDESV (reference sequence). The V and J ends lost 2 bases and 3 bases, in that order; junction bases with no gene match: 6. The CDR3 extends over 16 amino acids. This CDR3 reads CASSLTKGTGGYEQYF. DNA for the CDR3: TGTGCCAGCAGCTTAACGAAGGGGACAGGGGGCTACGAGCAGTACTTC.

The chain is built from TRBV12-3 or TRBV12-4 and TRBJ1-3; TRBD1 might be the D (5 bases). Trimming removed 4 bases at V and 2 bases at J, with 12 bases between. There are 15 residues in the CDR3. Here the CDR3 DNA reads TGTGCCAGCAGTTCGGGGGAGGATCCTGGAAACACCATATATTTT. This codes for CASSSGEDPGNTIYF.

This clonotype has ten or more counts. J is TRBJ1-1 and V is TRBV28; 7 bases are a match to TRBD1. The CDR3 contains 15 residues. Losses at the gene ends were 4 bases for V and 1 base for J; bases not matched to a gene: 6. Looked up from germline, CDR1 is MDHEN and CDR2 is SYDVKM. CDR3 amino acids: CASSSHGQANTEAFF. CDR3 in DNA: TGTGCCAGCAGTTCCCACGGACAGGCGAACACTGAAGCTTTCTTT.

In its sample, this clonotype was seen many times. This rearrangement joins TRBV5-1 to TRBJ2-1; weak D call: TRBD2 (6 bases). The germline CDR1 and CDR2 sequences are SGHRS and YFSETQ. CDR3 length equals 14 residues. V was shortened by 5 bases and J by 8 bases, with 17 bases between the two germline ends. This CDR3 is CASSPGETGDEQFF. In nucleotides, the CDR3 is TGCGCCAGCAGTCCGGGAGAGACTGGCGATGAGCAGTTCTTC. Full variable domain (remainder filled in from reference TRBV5-1 and TRBJ2-1): KAGVTQTPRYLIKTRGQQVTLSCSPISGHRSVSWYQQTPGQGLQFLFEYFSETQRNKGNFPGRFSGRQFSNSRSEMNVSTLELGDSALYLCASSPGETGDEQFFGPGTRLTVL.

This clonotype was seen repeatedly, ten times or more. The V and J genes are TRBV5-1 and TRBJ1-2; D uncertain. The CDR3 is 11 residues long. Trimming left V 0 bases short and J 6 bases short, with 3 bases between. CDR1 is SGHRS and CDR2 is YFSETQ in the germline V gene. The CDR3 nucleotides are TGCGCCAGCAGCTTGGCAGATGGCTACACCTTC. Translated: CASSLADGYTF.